These 8 T cell receptor beta chains originate from one sample sequenced in a study of beta chain features in type 1 diabetes. Reverse transcribing all isolated RNA meant expressed TCRB transcripts were sequenced. The repertoire was sequenced with immunoSEQ multiplex PCR; TCRdb's copy has only in-frame clones and lacks some. The data hold 200,000 to 250,000 clones, with 9.5% to 13% observed a single time. Specimen: central memory CD4+ T cells from blood. These receptors were taken from a man in his late teens or twenties in good health.

The rearrangement joins TRBV18 to TRBJ2-3, with 9 bases aligning to TRBD2. The CDR3 has 17 amino acids. V trimming: 2 bases; J trimming: 5 bases; junction bases outside the gene matches: 11. The germline CDR1 and CDR2 sequences are KGHSH and LQKENI. The CDR3 reads CASSPKGSGRPEDTQYF. CDR3 nucleotides: TGTGCCAGCTCACCAAAAGGAAGCGGGAGGCCGGAAGATACGCAGTATTTT.

The chain recombines TRBV28 with TRBJ2-1; D is unresolved. V shed 6 bases and J shed 0 bases, with 18 bases lying between them. Germline-derived CDR1 and CDR2 are MDHEN and SYDVKM. The length of the CDR3 is 17 residues. The DNA for the CDR3 is TGTGCCAGCAGCCACGAGCTCCGGCAGAGCTCCTACAATGAGCAGTTCTTC. Translating it yields CASSHELRQSSYNEQFF.

This clone came up a few times. The rearrangement uses TRBV11-2 and TRBJ2-5, with D perhaps being TRBD1 or TRBD2 (5 bases each). Germline CDR1 reads SGHAT; CDR2 reads FQNNGV. The CDR3 consists of 17 residues. V shed 4 bases and J shed 3 bases, with 21 bases lying between them. The CDR3 here is CASSSGALAVGEETQYF. The CDR3 nucleotides are TGTGCCAGCAGCTCCGGGGCCTTGGCCGTGGGTGAAGAGACCCAGTACTTC.

This clone was detected many times. V and J are TRBV18 and TRBJ1-1; 8 positions agree with TRBD1. J gave up 6 bases and V 3 bases, and 6 bases lay outside the gene matches. Germline assignment: CDR1 KGHSH and CDR2 LQKENI. The CDR3 extends over 14 amino acids. The CDR3 nucleotides are TGTGCCAGCTCACCCGGACAGGGCGGCGCTGAAGCTTTCTTT. Its protein is CASSPGQGGAEAFF. Complete variable domain (other parts from reference TRBV18 and TRBJ1-1): NAGVMQNPRHLVRRRGQEARLRCSPMKGHSHVYWYRQLPEEGLKFMVYLQKENIIDESGMPKERFSAEFPKEGPSILRIQQVVRGDSAAYFCASSPGQGGAEAFFGQGTRLTVV.

The V and J genes are TRBV11-2 and TRBJ2-3; the D gene is possibly TRBD2 (6 bases). V was cut by 0 bases and J by 9 bases, with 16 bases left in between. Germline values: CDR1 SGHAT, CDR2 FQNNGV. The CDR3 is 15 amino acids. The CDR3 DNA reads TGTGCCAGCAGCTTAGAAACCGGGACTTTGCGGACGCAGTATTTT. This encodes CASSLETGTLRTQYF.

This clone occurred a few times. The genes are TRBV4-2 and TRBJ2-1; TRBD2 aligns across 10 bases. CDR3 length equals 20 residues. CDR1 and CDR2 from the germline V gene are LGHNA and YNFKEQ. Unmatched junction bases numbered 12, after V lost 0 bases and J lost 1 base. The CDR3 region has the DNA TGTGCCAGCAGCCAAGAAGGAAGCGGGAGGGCCGCGGGATCCTACAATGAGCAGTTCTTC. Translating gives CASSQEGSGRAAGSYNEQFF.

V gene TRBV7-6 combines with J gene TRBJ2-1; D gene unclear. Germline CDR1 SGHVS, CDR2 FNYEAQ. The length of the CDR3 is 17 residues. Trimming shortened V by 1 base and J by 3 bases, and 16 bases separated the two germline ends. As DNA, the CDR3 is TGTGCCAGCAGCTTAGGTCGCGGCCGGGCTTTCTACAATGAGCAGTTCTTC. This encodes CASSLGRGRAFYNEQFF.

This clone was recorded a few times. The chain carries TRBV28 and TRBJ1-1; 9 bases agree with TRBD1. J was trimmed by 5 bases and V by 5 bases; bases with no gene match: 6. Germline assignment: CDR1 MDHEN and CDR2 SYDVKM. CDR3 length: 14 residues. CDR3 loop: CASSPRTGDTEAFF. The CDR3 DNA sequence: TGTGCCAGCAGTCCGCGGACAGGGGATACTGAAGCTTTCTTT.